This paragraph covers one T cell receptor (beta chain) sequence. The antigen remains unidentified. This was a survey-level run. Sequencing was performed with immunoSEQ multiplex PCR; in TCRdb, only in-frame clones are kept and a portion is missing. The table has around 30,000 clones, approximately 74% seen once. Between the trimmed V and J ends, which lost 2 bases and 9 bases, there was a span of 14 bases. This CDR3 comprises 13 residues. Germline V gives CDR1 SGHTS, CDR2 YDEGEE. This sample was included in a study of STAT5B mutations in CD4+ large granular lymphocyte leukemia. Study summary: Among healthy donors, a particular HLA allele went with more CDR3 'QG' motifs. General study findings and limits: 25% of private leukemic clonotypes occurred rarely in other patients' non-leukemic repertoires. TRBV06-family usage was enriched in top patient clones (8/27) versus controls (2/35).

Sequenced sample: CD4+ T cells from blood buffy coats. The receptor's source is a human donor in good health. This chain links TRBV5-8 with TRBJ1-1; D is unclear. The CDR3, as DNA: TGTGCCAGCAGCTTCAGTTTCGGGGAAAAAGCTTTCTTT. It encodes CASSFSFGEKAFF.